This T cell receptor (beta chain) stems from a study of CD8 T cells in Susac syndrome. TEMRA cells were FACS-enriched, and CD8+ and CD4+ T cells were isolated negatively. Trimming took 3 bases from V and 5 from J, leaving 12 bases between them. In germline, CDR1 is SGDLS, CDR2 YYNGEE. The CDR3 runs to 15 residues. RNA in amounts of 0.5 to 1 ug was reverse transcribed with random hexamers. The TCR beta CDR3 was amplified by immunoSEQ multiplex PCR across 54 Vbeta, 13 Jbeta. TCRdb re-analysed the immunoSEQ multiplex PCR reads in MiXCR, keeping a single row per CDR3 protein. Among about 60,000 distinct CDR3 sequences, approximately 92% were seen once, and the ten largest hold just under 0.2%.

The chain has TRBV9 and TRBJ1-6; maybe TRBD1 (6 bases). The clonotype was recovered from a human donor in good health. Sequencing input: CD8+ T cells from PBMCs. This CDR3 reads CASSGTESHNSPLHF. The CDR3 coding sequence is TGTGCCAGCAGCGGGACAGAATCCCATAATTCACCCCTCCACTTT.